The T cell receptor (beta chain) under discussion was sequenced for a study of PD-1 blockade in classical Hodgkin lymphoma. Across the study: Patients were dosed intravenously with nivolumab at 3 mg/kg every 2 weeks. Points from the study as a whole: CD4+ TCR diversity rose significantly by C4D1, and CD8+ TCR diversity did not. Before treatment, complete responders showed about the same diversity as newly diagnosed patients. Exclusion removed patients who began nivolumab under 1 year after ASCT.

A note on this clone: Its antigen is still unknown.

The time point here: cycle 4 day 1 (C4D1), after more than five weeks of nivolumab. Every patient was affected by relapse after autologous stem cell transplantation, while exposure to brentuximab vedotin was not uniform. Generated by immunoSEQ multiplex PCR, the TCRdb table keeps only in-frame clones and is missing some. The sample consists of 90,000 to 100,000 clones, 78% of them appearing once. The germline gives CDR1 MNHEY, CDR2 SVGAGI. Trimming removed 2 bases at V and 7 bases at J, with 8 bases between. The CDR3 has 12 amino acids. The sequenced sample was peripheral blood mononuclear cells (PBMCs), obtained before the fourth cycle of nivolumab. The receptor was derived from a human donor with classical Hodgkin lymphoma. The genes are TRBV6-5 and TRBJ2-5; a possible D gene is TRBD2 (5 bases). The DNA of the CDR3 is TGTGCCAGCAGTTACACCCGGGGGACCCAGTACTTC. Translating gives CASSYTRGTQYF.